What follows is one TCR beta chain and its context. The antigen is unknown. When sampled, the donors appeared nominally healthy, though they likely had unrecorded immune exposures. This CDR3 spans 15 amino acids. V was pared by 1 base and J by 3 bases, with 2 bases of the junction left unmatched. The germline V gene has CDR1 SGHAT and CDR2 FQNNGV. This entry comes from a study of cytomegalovirus exposure and HLA in healthy donors. Primers for the PCR totalled 60 Vbeta and 13 Jbeta. The repertoire was sequenced with immunoSEQ multiplex PCR; TCRdb's copy has only in-frame clones and lacks some. Counted here are over 60,000 clones, approximately 72% occurring once; the ten biggest clones make up around 7.4%. The study, taken as a whole, reports: In a later analysis, productive TCRs from donors in an Asian-associated ancestry cluster reportedly carried fewer N-insertions than the cohort mean.

Sequenced sample: PBMCs. This rearrangement joins TRBV11-2 to TRBJ1-4; 7 positions match TRBD1. This sequence originates from a young woman in good health and CMV-seropositive. The chain's CDR3 is CASSLAGQSNEKLFF. DNA of the CDR3: TGTGCCAGCAGCTTAGCGGGACAGTCTAATGAAAAACTGTTTTTT.